These 2 T cell receptor beta chains share one sample of origin, sequenced in a study of blood T cell repertoires in COVID-19. Profiled with immunoSEQ multiplex PCR; TCRdb holds only in-frame clones, not every one. The sample lists 100,000 or so clones, 65% to 90% occurring once. Sequencing was performed on PBMCs or T cells enriched from blood (not recorded which). Every receptor here comes from a woman between 50 and 59 years old who had recovered from COVID-19.

This chain connects TRBV28 to TRBJ2-7, with 8 positions matching TRBD1. Germline CDR1 and CDR2: MDHEN and SYDVKM. This CDR3 is 13 amino acids long. Trimming removed 8 bases from V and 0 bases from J; junction bases left unmatched: 3. The CDR3 loop reads CASGQGISYEQYF. CDR3 sequence (DNA): TGTGCCAGCGGACAGGGCATCTCCTACGAGCAGTACTTC.

The genes are TRBV2 and TRBJ2-5; TRBD1 might be the D (5 bases). Trimming cost V 7 bases and J 3 bases, with 12 bases left between them. The CDR3 runs 13 residues. Germline V gives CDR1 SNHLY, CDR2 FYNNEI. For the CDR3, the DNA is TGTGCCAGCATAAAGGACATTAAAGAGACCCAGTACTTC. This codes for CASIKDIKETQYF.